This T cell receptor beta chain stems from a study of blood T cell repertoires in COVID-19 (dated by TCRdb to about 2020). Notes on the research overall: The collaborator samples originated in the United States, Italy and Spain and spanned the acute and convalescent phases of COVID-19. The prospective study material was composed of cDNA or gDNA derived from T cells, B-cell-depleted T cells, or PBMCs. The dataset comprised deeply sampled blood TCRbeta repertoires from subjects exposed to, actively infected with, or recovered from COVID-19. A freely available public database, intended as a resource for researchers studying the immune response to SARS-CoV-2, is where the repertoires were released. Samples came from the ongoing ImmuneRACE study (first 160 participants) plus 1,254 subjects from 6 global collaborators. A de-identified subject ID, COVID-19 status, age in years and sex were almost always included in the sample metadata. Where available, HLA class I and class II types were obtained from metadata supplied by the sample provider rather than from assay-based typing. Broad study findings and their caveats: Clinical and demographic metadata were provided uncurated, with the amount varying by source and participant.

Taken from the germline V gene, the CDR1 and CDR2 loops are SGHAT and FQNNGV. The CDR3 runs 14 residues from the cysteine to the phenylalanine. Solely the CDR3 DNA is kept, with 42 bases framed from the first base. V is cut back by 5 bases and J by 1 base, with 2 bases in the junction unmatched. One collaborating source in Seattle enrolled patients during active infection and followed them longitudinally through the course of disease. Whole blood was collected in K2EDTA tubes by collaborating institutions according to the institutions' own protocols. For TCRbeta analysis, collaborators shipped samples as frozen whole blood, isolated PBMCs, or DNA extracted from either of those sample types. TCRbeta CDR3 regions were amplified from genomic DNA using the immunoSEQ Assay, a bias-controlled multiplex PCR. Concerning the study's data processing: Nucleated cell counts per sample were estimated from amplification of reference gene primers within the assay. Sequence reads were collapsed and filtered to measure the absolute abundance of every unique TCRbeta CDR3 rearrangement. For each sample, productive Simpson clonality was calculated as the square root of Simpson's diversity index over productive rearrangements. Drawn from immuneACCESS, this table holds only the in-frame rearrangements with V and J called that TCRdb kept. Clones are partly lost; checked studies trace under half to an unresolved V gene and leave the rest unexplained. V and J calls and clone size are given by that table; D and trimming were obtained from the DNA. This sample has roughly 150,000 clones in its table, and about 85% of those were observed once. In total, the top ten clones hold around 5.4% of the sample.

This clone is assessed as medium-sized (0.01 to 0.1%). The antigen this receptor binds is unknown. No per-base quality is available; no much larger clone lies one base away. Other DNA sequences in the same sample also yield this CDR3. The V gene is TRBV11-2 and the J gene is TRBJ1-1; a stretch of 9 junction bases matches TRBD1. Sequencing was done on a sample of peripheral blood. The receptor comes from a woman aged 45-60 years with COVID-19, enrolled during active disease. The encoded CDR3 is CASSPGQGNTEAFF. The DNA is as follows: TGTGCCAGCAGCCCGGGACAGGGGAACACTGAAGCTTTCTTT. With all but the CDR3 taken from the reference TRBV11-2 and TRBJ1-1 genes, the full variable domain is: EAGVAQSPRYKIIEKRQSVAFWCNPISGHATLYWYQQILGQGPKLLIQFQNNGVVDDSQLPKDRFSAERLKGVDSTLKIQPAKLEDSAVYLCASSPGQGNTEAFFGQGTRLTVV.